The T cell receptor (beta chain) described here comes from a study of blood T cell repertoires in COVID-19. Sequencing was performed with immunoSEQ multiplex PCR; in TCRdb, only in-frame clones are kept and a portion is missing. Here the sample spans tens of thousands of clones, over 75% being singletons. This CDR3 is 14 amino acids long. With 6 bases removed from V and 4 bases from J, the gap between germline ends came to 13 bases. Germline-derived CDR1 and CDR2 are ENHRY and SYGVKD. The V call is TRBV10-3, the J call TRBJ1-5, with a possible D match to TRBD1 (6 bases). This TCR was sampled from a woman between 55 and 75 years old with COVID-19, enrolled during active disease. Source material: peripheral blood. CDR3 bases: TGTGCCATCAGAGAGCCCCAGGGGAATCAGCCCCAGCATTTT. Translation gives CAIREPQGNQPQHF.